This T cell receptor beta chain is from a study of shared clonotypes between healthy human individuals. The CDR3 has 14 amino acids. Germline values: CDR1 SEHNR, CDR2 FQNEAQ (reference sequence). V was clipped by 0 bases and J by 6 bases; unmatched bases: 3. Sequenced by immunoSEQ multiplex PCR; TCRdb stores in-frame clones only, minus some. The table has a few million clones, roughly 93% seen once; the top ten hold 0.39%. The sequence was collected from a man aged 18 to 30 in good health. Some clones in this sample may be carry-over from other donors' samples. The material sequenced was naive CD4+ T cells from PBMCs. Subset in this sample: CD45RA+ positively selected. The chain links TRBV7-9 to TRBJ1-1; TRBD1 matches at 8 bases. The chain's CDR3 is CASSLAPGGPEAFF. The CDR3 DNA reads TGTGCCAGCAGCTTAGCCCCAGGGGGCCCTGAAGCTTTCTTT. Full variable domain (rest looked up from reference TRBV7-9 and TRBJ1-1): DTGVSQNPRHKITKRGQNVTFRCDPISEHNRLYWYRQTLGQGPEFLTYFQNEAQLEKSRLLSDRFSAERPKGSFSTLEIQRTEQGDSAMYLCASSLAPGGPEAFFGQGTRLTVV.